This T cell receptor beta chain derives from a study of regulatory dendritic cells for organ transplantation. The repertoire was sequenced with immunoSEQ multiplex PCR; TCRdb's copy has only in-frame clones and lacks some. The table lists 12,000 or so clones, about 70% of them singletons, with over 0.55% in the top ten. This CDR3 has 14 residues. Per the germline V gene, CDR1 is SGHRS and CDR2 is YFSETQ. Between the trimmed V and J ends, which lost 5 bases and 4 bases, there was a span of 15 bases. Allogeneic regulatory or mature dendritic cells were co-cultured for roughly five days with CFSE-labeled sorted T cells at 1:10. Notes on this clone: Its antigen is still unknown.

V and J are TRBV5-1 and TRBJ1-1; a possible D gene is TRBD1 (6 bases). Sequenced: naive CD4+ T cells from blood cultured with regulatory dendritic cells. Sample subset: CD45RA+ naive T cells. This receptor was taken from a human donor in good health. The CDR3 DNA is TGCGCCAGCAGTCCACTAGGGGGACCCACTGAAGCTTTCTTT. Translation: CASSPLGGPTEAFF.